The next 16 T cell receptor beta chains were all read from a single sample in a study of T-cell memory formation after mild COVID-19. MiXCR, run by TCRdb on the 5' RACE reads, gives a single entry per CDR3 protein. The data show about half a million distinct CDR3 sequences, with 15% to 20% seen just once and roughly 12% held by the top ten. Material: PBMCs or a T cell subset sorted from them (not recorded which). The origin of the receptors is an adult woman who had mild COVID-19 (a few samples of this study predate the infection). Cell type and time point are not known.

This clonotype was detected many times. The V call is TRBV5-6, the J call TRBJ2-1; 11 bases fit TRBD1. Germline V gene data show CDR1 as SGHDT and CDR2 as YYEEEE. This CDR3 spans 14 amino acids. J lost 8 bases, V lost 4 bases, and 5 bases had no gene match. The CDR3: CASSPGTGGDEQFF. The CDR3 nucleotides are TGTGCCAGCAGCCCCGGGACAGGGGGGGATGAGCAGTTCTTC.

The J gene is TRBJ1-2, the V gene TRBV30; possibly TRBD1 for D (5 bases). Per germline, CDR1 GTSNPN and CDR2 SVGIG (reference sequence). This CDR3 contains 16 residues. V was clipped by 3 bases and J by 2 bases, with 19 bases between them. The CDR3 DNA reads as TGTGCCTGGAGCCTCCCCTGGGGCAGGAGGAACTATGGCTACACCTTC. Translated, it gives CAWSLPWGRRNYGYTF.

This clonotype was detected only once. This chain uses TRBV6-6 with TRBJ2-7; D tentatively fits TRBD1 or TRBD2 (5 bases each). Germline lookup yields CDR1 MNHNY and CDR2 SVGAGI (reference sequence). The CDR3 loop spans 14 amino acids. The V end was cut by 1 base, the J end by 4 bases, with 11 bases between. The CDR3 DNA is TGTGCCAGCAGTTACTATGGGACGGCATACGAGCAGTACTTC. Its protein is CASSYYGTAYEQYF.

The chain joins TRBV7-3 to TRBJ2-3, with 7 bases matching TRBD2. This CDR3 spans 15 amino acids. Looked up from germline, CDR1 is SGHTA and CDR2 is FQGTGA. The V and J ends lost 2 bases and 7 bases, in that order; junction bases with no gene match: 9. CDR3 DNA sequence: TGTGCCAGCAGCTTATTGGCGGGAGAGCGGTATACGCAGTATTTT. Protein product: CASSLLAGERYTQYF. Based on the CDR3 plus reference TRBV7-3 and TRBJ2-3, the full variable domain is GAGVSQTPSNKVTEKGKYVELRCDPISGHTALYWYRQSLGQGPEFLIYFQGTGAADDSGLPNDRFFAVRPEGSVSTLKIQRTERGDSAVYLCASSLLAGERYTQYFGPGTRLTVL.

This chain connects TRBV6-1 to TRBJ2-7; TRBD1 matches 7 bases. J gave up 1 base and V 5 bases, and 8 bases lay outside the gene matches. The CDR3 is made up of 15 amino acids. Looked up from germline, CDR1 is MNHNS and CDR2 is SASEGT. CDR3 sequence reads: CASSYTGTDSYEQYF. The CDR3 DNA is TGTGCCAGCAGTTATACCGGGACAGATTCCTACGAGCAGTACTTC.

The V call is TRBV5-1, the J call TRBJ2-5; TRBD1 matches 9 bases. Trimming took 5 bases from V and 1 from J; bases not matched to a gene: 15. Germline V gene lookup returns CDR1 SGHRS and CDR2 YFSETQ. The CDR3 loop spans 18 amino acids. The CDR3 region has the DNA TGCGCCAGCAGATCTCCAGGAGGACAGGGGAGGTCCCAAGAGACCCAGTACTTC. Its translation is CASRSPGGQGRSQETQYF.

This clonotype was detected a few times. The CDR3 protein is CASSVGREGSYEQYF. Here the CDR3 DNA reads TGTGCCAGCAGCGTAGGGCGGGAGGGCTCCTACGAGCAGTACTTC. The chain recombines TRBV9 with TRBJ2-7; 9 positions agree with TRBD2. Germline CDR1 SGDLS, CDR2 YYNGEE. This CDR3 spans 15 amino acids. V trimming: 0 bases; J trimming: 0 bases; junction bases outside the gene matches: 1.

The gene calls are TRBV6-4 and TRBJ2-7, with 12 bases matching TRBD1. J was trimmed by 13 bases and V by 2 bases; bases with no gene match: 18. The CDR3 length is 17 residues. The germline gives CDR1 MRHNA, CDR2 SNTAGT. CDR3 nucleotide sequence: TGTGCCAGCAGTGACAGTAATGGGGGACAGGGGGCGTCATTGGAATACTTC. This encodes CASSDSNGGQGASLEYF.

The rearrangement joins TRBV7-9 to TRBJ2-1, with D tentatively TRBD1 (6 bases). The germline V and J ends were trimmed by 4 bases and 7 bases, with 8 bases remaining between them. The CDR3 extends over 12 amino acids. The germline V gene has CDR1 SEHNR and CDR2 FQNEAQ (reference sequence). This CDR3 reads CASSWQGNEQFF. The CDR3 bases are TGTGCCAGCAGCTGGCAGGGGAATGAGCAGTTCTTC.

This clonotype occurred many times. The V call is TRBV3-1, the J call TRBJ2-1; 12 bases agree with TRBD2. V was pared by 0 bases and J by 8 bases, with 8 bases of the junction left unmatched. The CDR3 sequence is 17 residues long. Germline V gene sequence: CDR1 LGHDT, CDR2 YNNKEL (reference sequence). CDR3 loop: CASSQEGLAGWWDEQFF. CDR3 DNA: TGTGCCAGCAGCCAAGAGGGACTAGCGGGTTGGTGGGATGAGCAGTTCTTC.

The V gene is TRBV19, the J gene TRBJ2-1; 14 nucleotides line up with TRBD2. The CDR3 has 16 residues. The V gene's germline CDR1 is LNHDA and CDR2 SQIVND (reference sequence). The V and J ends lost 4 bases and 9 bases, in that order; junction bases with no gene match: 8. The CDR3 is CASSSRTSGRNGEQFF. DNA of the CDR3: TGTGCCAGTAGTAGCAGGACTAGCGGGAGGAATGGTGAGCAGTTCTTC.

The sample holds a few counts of this clonotype. The chain is built from TRBV7-9 and TRBJ1-1, with TRBD1 matching over 9 bases. Germline V gene sequence: CDR1 SEHNR, CDR2 FQNEAQ (reference sequence). The ends lost 5 bases at V and 1 base at J; junction bases unmatched: 5. This CDR3 has 15 residues. The CDR3 nucleotides read TGTGCCAGCAGCGGACTGGGACAGGGGAACACTGAAGCTTTCTTT. Protein product: CASSGLGQGNTEAFF.

The chain employs TRBV5-6 and TRBJ1-1; D not resolved. CDR3 length: 12 residues. V lost 0 bases to trimming and J lost 9 bases, with 9 bases between them. CDR1 is SGHDT, CDR2 YYEEEE, per germline. CDR3 DNA sequence: TGTGCCAGCAGCTTGGGGACGGTCCAAGCTTTCTTT. It yields the protein CASSLGTVQAFF. Full variable domain (remainder filled in from reference TRBV5-6 and TRBJ1-1): DAGVTQSPTHLIKTRGQQVTLRCSPKSGHDTVSWYQQALGQGPQFIFQYYEEEERQRGNFPDRFSGHQFPNYSSELNVNALLLGDSALYLCASSLGTVQAFFGQGTRLTVV.

This clonotype was counted a few times. Here the CDR3 reads CASSSSSPQGDFEAFF. In DNA form, the CDR3 reads TGCGCCAGCAGCTCCTCTTCGCCTCAGGGGGATTTTGAAGCTTTCTTT. This chain uses TRBV5-1 with TRBJ1-1, with 7 bases lining up with TRBD1. The CDR3 loop spans 16 amino acids. CDR1 SGHRS and CDR2 YFSETQ come from the germline V gene. V gave up 3 bases and J gave up 7 bases; unmatched junction bases: 15. Complete variable domain (other parts from reference TRBV5-1 and TRBJ1-1): KAGVTQTPRYLIKTRGQQVTLSCSPISGHRSVSWYQQTPGQGLQFLFEYFSETQRNKGNFPGRFSGRQFSNSRSEMNVSTLELGDSALYLCASSSSSPQGDFEAFFGQGTRLTVV.

The V call is TRBV27, the J call TRBJ2-7; 8 bases are a match to TRBD2. Losses at the gene ends were 2 bases for V and 3 bases for J; bases not matched to a gene: 6. The CDR3 sequence is 15 residues long. Germline loops: CDR1 MNHEY, CDR2 SMNVEV (reference sequence). The CDR3 region is CASSLIAGGFYEQYF. The CDR3 DNA sequence: TGTGCCAGCAGTTTAATCGCGGGAGGTTTCTACGAGCAGTACTTC.

CDR3 sequence: CASSLDPGPNQPQHF. The CDR3 region has the DNA TGTGCCAGCAGCTTGGACCCCGGCCCCAATCAGCCCCAGCATTTT. The chain recombines TRBV11-2 with TRBJ1-5; D is undetermined. The CDR3 spans 15 residues. Trimming took off 3 bases at V and 3 bases at J, with 12 bases between the two ends. Germline-derived CDR1 and CDR2 are SGHAT and FQNNGV. Looking up the rest from reference TRBV11-2 and TRBJ1-5 gives the full variable domain: EAGVAQSPRYKIIEKRQSVAFWCNPISGHATLYWYQQILGQGPKLLIQFQNNGVVDDSQLPKDRFSAERLKGVDSTLKIQPAKLEDSAVYLCASSLDPGPNQPQHFGDGTRLSIL.